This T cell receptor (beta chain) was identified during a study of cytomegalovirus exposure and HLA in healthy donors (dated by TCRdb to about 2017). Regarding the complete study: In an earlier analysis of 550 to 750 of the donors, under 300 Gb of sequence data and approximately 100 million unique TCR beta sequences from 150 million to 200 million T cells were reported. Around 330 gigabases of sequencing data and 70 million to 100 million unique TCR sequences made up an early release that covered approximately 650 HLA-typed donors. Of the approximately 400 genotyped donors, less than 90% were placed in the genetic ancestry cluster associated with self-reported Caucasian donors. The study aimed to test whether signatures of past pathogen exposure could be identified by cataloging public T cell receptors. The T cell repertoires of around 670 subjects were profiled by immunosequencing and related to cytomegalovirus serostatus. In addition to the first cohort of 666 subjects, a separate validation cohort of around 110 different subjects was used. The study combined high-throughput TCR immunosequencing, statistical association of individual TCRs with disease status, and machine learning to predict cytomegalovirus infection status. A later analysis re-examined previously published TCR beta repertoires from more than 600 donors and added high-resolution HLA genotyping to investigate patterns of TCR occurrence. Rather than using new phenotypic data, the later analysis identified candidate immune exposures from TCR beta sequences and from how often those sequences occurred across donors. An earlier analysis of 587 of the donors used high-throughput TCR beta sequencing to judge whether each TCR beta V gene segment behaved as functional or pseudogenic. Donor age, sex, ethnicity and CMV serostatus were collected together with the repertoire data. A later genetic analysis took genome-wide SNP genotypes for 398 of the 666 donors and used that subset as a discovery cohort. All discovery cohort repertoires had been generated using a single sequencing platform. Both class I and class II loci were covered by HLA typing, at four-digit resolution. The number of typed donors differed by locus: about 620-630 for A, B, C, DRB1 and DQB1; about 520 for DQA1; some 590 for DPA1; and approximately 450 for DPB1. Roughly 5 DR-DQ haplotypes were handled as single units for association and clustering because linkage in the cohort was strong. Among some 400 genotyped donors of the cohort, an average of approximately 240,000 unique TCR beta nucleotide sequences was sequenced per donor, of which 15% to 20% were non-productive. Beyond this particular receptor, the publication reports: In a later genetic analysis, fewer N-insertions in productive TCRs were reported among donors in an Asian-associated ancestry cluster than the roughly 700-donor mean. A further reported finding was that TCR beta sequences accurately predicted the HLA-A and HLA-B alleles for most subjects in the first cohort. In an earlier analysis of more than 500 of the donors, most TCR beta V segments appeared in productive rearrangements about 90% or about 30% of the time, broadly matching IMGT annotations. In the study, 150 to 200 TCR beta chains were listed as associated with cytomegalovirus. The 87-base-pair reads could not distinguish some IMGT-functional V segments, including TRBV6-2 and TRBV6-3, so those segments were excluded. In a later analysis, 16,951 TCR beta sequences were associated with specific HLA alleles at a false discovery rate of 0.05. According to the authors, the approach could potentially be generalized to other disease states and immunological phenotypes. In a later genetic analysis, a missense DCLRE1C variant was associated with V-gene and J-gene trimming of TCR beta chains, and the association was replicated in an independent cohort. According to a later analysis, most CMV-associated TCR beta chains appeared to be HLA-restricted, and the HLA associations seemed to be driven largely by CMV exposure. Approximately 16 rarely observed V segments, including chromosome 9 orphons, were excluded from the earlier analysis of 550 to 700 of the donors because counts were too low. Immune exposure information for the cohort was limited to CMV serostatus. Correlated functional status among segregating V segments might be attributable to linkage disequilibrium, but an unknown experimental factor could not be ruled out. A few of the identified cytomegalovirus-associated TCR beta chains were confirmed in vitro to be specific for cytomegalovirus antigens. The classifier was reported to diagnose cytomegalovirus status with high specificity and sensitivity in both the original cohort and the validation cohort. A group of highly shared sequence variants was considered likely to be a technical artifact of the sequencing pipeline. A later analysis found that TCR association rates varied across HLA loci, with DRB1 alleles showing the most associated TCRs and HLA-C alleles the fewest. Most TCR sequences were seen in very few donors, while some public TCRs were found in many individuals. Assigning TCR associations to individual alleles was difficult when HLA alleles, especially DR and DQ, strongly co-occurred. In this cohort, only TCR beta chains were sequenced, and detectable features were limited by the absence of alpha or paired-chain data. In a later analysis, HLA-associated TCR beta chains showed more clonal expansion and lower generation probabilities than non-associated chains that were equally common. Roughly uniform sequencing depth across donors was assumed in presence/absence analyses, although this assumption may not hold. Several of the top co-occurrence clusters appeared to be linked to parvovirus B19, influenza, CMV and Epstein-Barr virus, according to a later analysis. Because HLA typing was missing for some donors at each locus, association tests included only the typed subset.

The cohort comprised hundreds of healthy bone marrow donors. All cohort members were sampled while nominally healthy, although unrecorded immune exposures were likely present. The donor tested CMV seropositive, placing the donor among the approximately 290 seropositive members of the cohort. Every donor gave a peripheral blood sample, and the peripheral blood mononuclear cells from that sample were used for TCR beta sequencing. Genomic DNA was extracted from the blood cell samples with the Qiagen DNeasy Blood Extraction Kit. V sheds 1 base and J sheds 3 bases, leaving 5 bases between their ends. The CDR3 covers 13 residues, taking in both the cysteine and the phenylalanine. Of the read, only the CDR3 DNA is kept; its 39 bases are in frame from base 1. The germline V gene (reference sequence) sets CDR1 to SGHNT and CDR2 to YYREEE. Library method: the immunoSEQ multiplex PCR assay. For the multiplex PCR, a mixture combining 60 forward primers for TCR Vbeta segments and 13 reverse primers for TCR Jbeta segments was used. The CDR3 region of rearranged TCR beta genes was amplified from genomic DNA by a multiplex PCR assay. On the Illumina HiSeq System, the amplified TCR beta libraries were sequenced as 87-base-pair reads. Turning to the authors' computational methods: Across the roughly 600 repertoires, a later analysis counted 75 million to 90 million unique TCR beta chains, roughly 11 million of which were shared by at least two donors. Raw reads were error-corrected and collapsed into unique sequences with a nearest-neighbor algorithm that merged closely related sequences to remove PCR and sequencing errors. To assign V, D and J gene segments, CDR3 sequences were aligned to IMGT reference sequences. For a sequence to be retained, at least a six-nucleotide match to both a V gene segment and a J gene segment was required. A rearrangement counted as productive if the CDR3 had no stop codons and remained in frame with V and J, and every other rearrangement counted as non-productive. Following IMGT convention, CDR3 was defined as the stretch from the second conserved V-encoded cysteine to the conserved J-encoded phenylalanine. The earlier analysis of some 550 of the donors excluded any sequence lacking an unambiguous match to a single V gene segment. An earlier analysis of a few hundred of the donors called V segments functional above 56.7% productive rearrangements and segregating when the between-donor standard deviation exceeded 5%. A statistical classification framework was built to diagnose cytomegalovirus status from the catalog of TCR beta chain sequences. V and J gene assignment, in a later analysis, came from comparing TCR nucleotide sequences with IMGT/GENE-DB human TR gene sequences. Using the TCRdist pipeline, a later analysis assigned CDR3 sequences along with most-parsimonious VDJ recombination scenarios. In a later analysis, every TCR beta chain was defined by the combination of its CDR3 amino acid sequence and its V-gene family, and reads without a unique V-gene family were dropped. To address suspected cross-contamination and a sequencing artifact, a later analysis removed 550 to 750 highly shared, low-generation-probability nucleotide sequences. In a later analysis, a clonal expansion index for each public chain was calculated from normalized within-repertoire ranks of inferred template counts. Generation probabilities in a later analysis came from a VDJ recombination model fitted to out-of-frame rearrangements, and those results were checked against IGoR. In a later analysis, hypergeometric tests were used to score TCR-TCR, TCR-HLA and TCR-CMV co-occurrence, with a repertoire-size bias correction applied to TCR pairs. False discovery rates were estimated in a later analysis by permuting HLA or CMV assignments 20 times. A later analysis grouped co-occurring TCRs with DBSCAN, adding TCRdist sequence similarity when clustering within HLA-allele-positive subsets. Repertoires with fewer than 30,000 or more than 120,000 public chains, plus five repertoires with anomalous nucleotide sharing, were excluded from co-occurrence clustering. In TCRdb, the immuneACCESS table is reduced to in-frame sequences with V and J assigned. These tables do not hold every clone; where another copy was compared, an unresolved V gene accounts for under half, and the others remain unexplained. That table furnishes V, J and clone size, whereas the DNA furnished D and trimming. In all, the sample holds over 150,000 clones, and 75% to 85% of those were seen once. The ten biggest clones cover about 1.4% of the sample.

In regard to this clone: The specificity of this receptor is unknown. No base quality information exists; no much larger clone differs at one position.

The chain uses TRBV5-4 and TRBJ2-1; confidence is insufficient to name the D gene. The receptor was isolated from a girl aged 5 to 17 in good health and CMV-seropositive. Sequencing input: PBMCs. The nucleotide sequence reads TGTGCCAGCAGCTTGACTGGCTACAATGAGCAGTTCTTC. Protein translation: CASSLTGYNEQFF.